What follows are 24 T cell receptor beta chains derived from one specimen sequenced in a study of T cell repertoires in cytomegalovirus infection. No antigen is known for these receptors. A single record per CDR3 protein comes from TCRdb applying MiXCR to the reads. The sample shows around 900,000 distinct CDR3 sequences, approximately 31% of them seen only once. Source: cultured CD8+ T cells from PBMCs, taken from culture after CMV antigen stimulation. The receptors shown here come from a human donor in good health (CMV status not recorded). Some clones in this sample may be carry-over from other donors' samples.

The chain is built from TRBV7-8 and TRBJ2-3; 8 positions match TRBD2. CDR1 is SGHVS, CDR2 FQNEAQ, per germline. V lost 7 bases, J lost 0 bases, and 9 bases stayed unmatched. The CDR3 is 16 amino acids. The CDR3 region is CASIGGEFFSTDTQYF. The CDR3 DNA sequence: TGTGCCAGCATCGGGGGGGAATTCTTTAGCACAGATACGCAGTATTTT.

A remark on this clonotype: A much larger clone lies one base from this, so it may be a read error. V gene TRBV6-6 combines with J gene TRBJ2-3, with a weak D call TRBD1 (6 bases). The germline gives CDR1 MNHNY, CDR2 SVGAGI (reference sequence). The CDR3 is made up of 16 amino acids. The germline V and J ends were trimmed by 2 bases and 0 bases, with 12 bases remaining between them. CDR3 DNA sequence: TGTGCCAGCAGTTACCTTCAGGGGTTTAGCACAGATACGCAGTATTTT. Its protein is CASSYLQGFSTDTQYF.

The V gene is TRBV2, the J gene TRBJ2-3, with TRBD2 identical over 13 bases. CDR1 and CDR2 from the germline V gene are SNHLY and FYNNEI. V lost 4 bases, J lost 4 bases, and 5 bases stayed unmatched. The CDR3 covers 16 residues. The CDR3 loop is CASSAITSGGADTQYF. The CDR3 DNA is TGTGCCAGCAGTGCGATTACTAGCGGGGGGGCAGATACGCAGTATTTT.

This clonotype occurred once. The genes are TRBV6-5 and TRBJ2-1, with TRBD2 matching over 7 bases. Germline V gene sequence: CDR1 MNHEY, CDR2 SVGAGI. The CDR3 loop spans 13 amino acids. After removal of 2 bases from V and 7 bases from J, the junction contained 2 bases not matched to a gene. The CDR3: CASSYPGGNEQFF. In nucleotides, the CDR3 is TGTGCCAGCAGTTACCCCGGGGGGAATGAGCAGTTCTTC.

There are a few counts of this clonotype. The chain is built from TRBV19 and TRBJ2-1; TRBD2 might be the D (6 bases). The CDR3 runs 17 residues. Germline CDR1 LNHDA, CDR2 SQIVND (reference sequence). Trimming cost V 1 base and J 0 bases, with 13 bases left between them. The CDR3 DNA sequence: TGTGCCAGTAGTATAGGGACCGGGGGTAGCTCCTACAATGAGCAGTTCTTC. As protein: CASSIGTGGSSYNEQFF.

CDR3 coding DNA: TGTGCCAGCACGACAGAAGGCAATCAGCCCCAGCATTTT. It translates to CASTTEGNQPQHF. This chain uses TRBV7-9 with TRBJ1-5; perhaps TRBD1 as D (5 bases). V was cut by 7 bases and J by 2 bases, with 9 bases left in between. Germline CDR1 is SEHNR and CDR2 is FQNEAQ (reference sequence). This CDR3 region has 13 residues.

The V and J genes are TRBV12-5 and TRBJ1-4; D remains ambiguous. V was trimmed by 6 bases and J by 0 bases, leaving 8 bases between them. CDR3 length: 14 amino acids. The V gene's germline CDR1 is LGHNT and CDR2 FRNRAP. Written as DNA, the CDR3 is TGTGCTAGTGGCGAGGCCTCAACTAATGAAAAACTGTTTTTT. Translation gives CASGEASTNEKLFF.

This clonotype appeared a few times. The chain couples TRBV28 to TRBJ2-7; D possibly corresponds to TRBD1 (5 bases). V was shortened by 6 bases and J by 5 bases, with 11 bases between the two germline ends. This CDR3 has 12 amino acids. Germline loops: CDR1 MDHEN, CDR2 SYDVKM. The CDR3: CASSRQTHEQYV. In DNA form, the CDR3 reads TGTGCCAGCAGCCGACAGACCCACGAGCAGTACGTC.

Comment on this clonotype: At one end, the junction sequence differs from germline, possibly due to a read error. This sequence joins TRBV29-1 and TRBJ2-1; 9 bases are shared with TRBD2. The CDR3 runs 13 residues. Germline assignment: CDR1 SQVTM and CDR2 ANQGSEA. This CDR3 is CSIELAGYNEQFF. CDR3 nucleotides: TGCAGCATTGAGCTAGCGGGGTACAATGAGCAGTTCTTC.

This clonotype has just a few counts. The V and J genes are TRBV29-1 and TRBJ2-1; possibly TRBD2 for D (6 bases). The germline V gene encodes CDR1 SQVTM and CDR2 ANQGSEA. V was cut by 3 bases and J by 8 bases, with 8 bases left in between. The CDR3 is 11 residues long. Here the CDR3 DNA reads TGCAGCGTTGATGGGACTTATGAGCAGTTCTTC. Encoded protein: CSVDGTYEQFF.

This clonotype was picked up a small number of times. This rearrangement joins TRBV27 to TRBJ2-2; D gene unclear. This CDR3 is 15 amino acids long. Trimming stripped 3 bases from V and 4 bases from J, with 12 bases between. CDR1 and CDR2 from the germline V gene are MNHEY and SMNVEV (reference sequence). The CDR3 is CASSFRREATGELFF. The CDR3 DNA reads TGTGCCAGCAGTTTCCGTAGAGAAGCCACCGGGGAGCTGTTTTTT.

This clonotype came up once. The junction and the germline gene differ at one end; a read error may be behind it. The genes are TRBV7-9 and TRBJ2-2, with D perhaps given as TRBD1 or TRBD2 (5 bases each). The CDR3 covers 17 residues. Germline CDR1 and CDR2: SEHNR and FQNEAQ (reference sequence). In DNA form, the CDR3 reads TGTGCCAGCAGCTCCCGGGACCGACGACCCAACACCGGGAAGCTGTTTTTT. Translating gives CASSSRDRRPNTGKLFF.

With respect to this clonotype: At one end the junction does not follow the germline gene, possibly because of a read error. The chain has TRBV7-4 and TRBJ2-3; either TRBD1 or TRBD2 may fit D (6 bases each). In germline, CDR1 is SGHVT, CDR2 SQSDAQ. The CDR3 runs 15 residues. The CDR3: CVSSLGGTMTDTQYF. The CDR3 DNA reads as TGTGTCAGCAGCTTAGGGGGGACAATGACAGATACGCAGTATTTT.

The V and J genes are TRBV15 and TRBJ2-6; no clear D gene. Germline CDR1 is LNHNV and CDR2 is YYDKDF (reference sequence). CDR3 length: 18 amino acids. V was cut by 3 bases and J by 4 bases, with 19 bases left in between. CDR3 sequence (DNA): TGTGCCACCAGCAGCAAAAGTCCAAGGGCGTCAGGGGCCAACGTCCTGACTTTC. Residues: CATSSKSPRASGANVLTF.

This chain connects TRBV6-5 to TRBJ2-7, with 7 bases matching TRBD1. Germline V gene lookup returns CDR1 MNHEY and CDR2 SVGAGI. V shed 6 bases and J 4 bases; nucleotides not matched to a gene: 15. This CDR3 has 16 residues. The DNA of the CDR3 is TGTGCCAGCAGGTATCGCTTCACAGGGGACCTATACGAGCAGTACGTC. Amino acid sequence: CASRYRFTGDLYEQYV.

J is TRBJ1-2 and V is TRBV19, with D hard to call. The V gene lost 6 bases and the J gene lost 4 bases, with 6 bases spanning the gap. The CDR3 contains 11 residues. Germline assignment: CDR1 LNHDA and CDR2 SQIVND (reference sequence). The CDR3 reads CASREFYGYTF. The DNA of the CDR3 is TGTGCCAGTAGAGAATTCTATGGCTACACCTTC.

V usage is TRBV10-3 and J usage is TRBJ2-7, with 7 bases lining up with TRBD1. CDR3 length equals 13 residues. Unmatched junction bases numbered 3, after V lost 5 bases and J lost 2 bases. The germline V gene encodes CDR1 ENHRY and CDR2 SYGVKD. As DNA, the CDR3 is TGTGCCATCAGTCCTGGGACAGCCTACGAGCAGTACTTC. Translation gives CAISPGTAYEQYF.

This clonotype was picked up a small number of times. V gene TRBV15 combines with J gene TRBJ2-2; D remains ambiguous. CDR3 size: 15 residues. Trimming removed 6 bases from V and 7 bases from J, with 18 bases in between. Germline V gives CDR1 LNHNV, CDR2 YYDKDF (reference sequence). The DNA for the CDR3 is TGTGCCACCAGGTCGGAGAAGGAACCTAGCGGGGAGCTGTTTTTT. This encodes CATRSEKEPSGELFF.

The chain is built from TRBV6-5 and TRBJ2-1; D may correspond to TRBD1 or TRBD2 (5 bases each). Looked up from germline, CDR1 is MNHEY and CDR2 is SVGAGI. Trimming took off 0 bases at V and 5 bases at J, with 14 bases between the two ends. The CDR3 has 16 residues. The CDR3: CASSYSGQGPNNEQFF. The CDR3 nucleotides read TGTGCCAGCAGTTACTCAGGGCAGGGACCTAACAATGAGCAGTTCTTC.

This clonotype was counted ten times or more. The chain uses TRBV27 and TRBJ1-2; TRBD1 agrees at 8 bases. Germline V gene lookup returns CDR1 MNHEY and CDR2 SMNVEV (reference sequence). This CDR3 is 15 amino acids long. The V gene end was trimmed by 0 bases and the J gene end by 5 bases; junction bases not matched to a gene: 5. The CDR3: CASSLSLGQAYGYTF. The CDR3 DNA reads TGTGCCAGCAGTTTATCTCTGGGACAGGCATATGGCTACACCTTC.

This clonotype was counted once. This chain joins TRBV6-6 and TRBJ2-3; 7 bases are a match to TRBD1. The CDR3 sequence is 16 residues long. Trimming took 5 bases from V and 9 from J; bases not matched to a gene: 17. CDR1 and CDR2 (germline): MNHNY, SVGAGI (reference sequence). CDR3 residues: CASSVRGDRVPATQYF. In DNA form, the CDR3 reads TGTGCCAGCAGTGTAAGGGGTGACAGGGTCCCTGCGACGCAGTATTTT.

Points on this clonotype: One end of the junction is discordant with germline, which a read error may explain. V and J are TRBV28 and TRBJ1-4, with D possibly being TRBD1 (5 bases). Germline loops: CDR1 MDHEN, CDR2 SYDVKM. The CDR3 has 12 residues. The CDR3 DNA reads as TGTGCCGAACCAGGGTTCGGTGAAAAGCTGTTTTTT. Translating it yields CAEPGFGEKLFF.

The chain is built from TRBV6-8 and TRBJ1-1; tentatively, D is TRBD1 (5 bases). V shed 5 bases and J shed 0 bases, with 25 bases lying between them. This CDR3 is 19 amino acids long. The germline gives CDR1 MNHGY, CDR2 SAAAGT. This chain's CDR3 is CASSLMGGSTAPMNTEAFF. In DNA, the CDR3 is TGTGCCAGCAGTCTTATGGGGGGGTCGACTGCCCCCATGAACACTGAAGCTTTCTTT.

V usage is TRBV27 and J usage is TRBJ2-7; D possibly matches TRBD1 or TRBD2 (6 bases each). The CDR3 has 13 residues. The V gene's germline CDR1 is MNHEY and CDR2 SMNVEV (reference sequence). V shed 2 bases and J shed 7 bases, with 12 bases lying between them. CDR3 in amino acids: CASSLRGPEEQYF. In DNA, the CDR3 is TGTGCCAGCAGTTTACGGGGGCCGGAGGAGCAGTACTTC.